One sample yielded the 18 T cell receptor beta chains listed below, sequenced in a study of response to subunit inactivated influenza vaccine. Each CDR3 protein is one row after TCRdb ran MiXCR on the RT-PCR reads. The table has 150,000 to 200,000 distinct CDR3 sequences, roughly 11% seen once. The source material was non-naive T cells sorted from PBMCs, sampled more than 35 days after vaccination. Every receptor here comes from a man over 45 who received an inactivated influenza vaccine.

This clonotype was observed a few times. This sequence joins TRBV20-1 and TRBJ2-7; no reliable D call. This CDR3 has 14 residues. Deletions cut 0 bases from V and 3 bases from J, with 12 bases between. The germline gives CDR1 DFQATT, CDR2 SNEGSKA (reference sequence). The CDR3 bases are TGCAGTGCTAGAGATCGGGCATCTATCTACGAGCAGTACTTC. Encoded protein: CSARDRASIYEQYF.

This clonotype was observed a handful of times. The chain has TRBV7-9 and TRBJ2-1; 9 positions agree with TRBD1. The CDR3 totals 16 residues. The trim removed 6 bases at V and 1 base at J, leaving 7 bases unmatched. Per germline, CDR1 SEHNR and CDR2 FQNEAQ (reference sequence). The CDR3 bases are TGTGCCAGCAGAAATGACAGGGGGTCTTCCTACAATGAGCAGTTCTTC. Encoded protein: CASRNDRGSSYNEQFF.

The chain couples TRBV11-1 to TRBJ2-5; tentative D call: TRBD1 (5 bases). Germline V gene data show CDR1 as SGHAT and CDR2 as FQDESV (reference sequence). Trimming cost V 4 bases and J 3 bases, with 15 bases left between them. The CDR3 is 15 residues long. The CDR3 DNA is TGTGCCAGCAGCTCAGCCAGGGATTCGAAAGAGACCCAGTACTTC. Its translation: CASSSARDSKETQYF. The variable domain in full, completed from reference TRBV11-1 and TRBJ2-5, reads EAEVAQSPRYKITEKSQAVAFWCDPISGHATLYWYRQILGQGPELLVQFQDESVVDDSQLPKDRFSAERLKGVDSTLKIQPAELGDSAMYLCASSSARDSKETQYFGPGTRLLVL.

This clonotype was seen more than once but under ten times. J is TRBJ2-1 and V is TRBV20-1; tentatively, D is TRBD2 (6 bases). V lost 0 bases and J 1 base, leaving 10 bases between the germline ends. Germline CDR1 reads DFQATT; CDR2 reads SNEGSKA (reference sequence). This CDR3 is built from 15 residues. The CDR3 region has the DNA TGCAGTGCTAGAGATCCCCGGGGGTCCTACAATGAGCAGTTCTTC. It yields the protein CSARDPRGSYNEQFF.

Turning to this clonotype: Given a much more abundant clone one base away, this may be a read error. The V gene is TRBV5-1, the J gene TRBJ1-1, with a tentative D call TRBD1 (5 bases). Germline V gives CDR1 SGHRS, CDR2 YFSETQ. The CDR3 runs to 16 residues. DNA for the CDR3: TGCTCCAGCAGCTCCTCCTCGAGAGTGGGGGACACTGAAGCTTTCTTT. Translation: CSSSSSSRVGDTEAFF.

This clonotype was seen more than once but under ten times. This chain's CDR3 is CSATSTSGAYNEQFF. The CDR3 region has the DNA TGCAGTGCTACCTCGACTAGCGGGGCATACAATGAGCAGTTCTTC. The V gene is TRBV20-1, the J gene TRBJ2-1; 11 bases fit TRBD2. CDR3 length equals 15 residues. Germline CDR1 is DFQATT and CDR2 is SNEGSKA (reference sequence). V was clipped by 4 bases and J by 4 bases; unmatched bases: 6.

Ten or more counts support this clonotype. CDR3 sequence: CASRLGWASVSSYNEQFF. The CDR3 DNA follows: TGTGCCAGCAGGCTTGGGTGGGCTAGCGTGAGCTCCTACAATGAGCAGTTCTTC. The chain joins TRBV11-1 to TRBJ2-1; TRBD2 might be the D (6 bases). With 6 bases removed from V and 0 bases from J, the gap between germline ends came to 21 bases. This CDR3 is 18 amino acids long. Germline assignment: CDR1 SGHAT and CDR2 FQDESV (reference sequence).

The chain joins TRBV24-1 to TRBJ2-5; perhaps D is TRBD1 or TRBD2 (5 bases each). The CDR3 has 15 amino acids. Germline CDR1 KGHDR, CDR2 SFDVKD. The V end was cut by 9 bases, the J end by 5 bases, with 21 bases between. Here the CDR3 reads CATARGRNPLETQYF. CDR3 bases: TGTGCCACCGCGAGGGGCCGGAACCCGTTGGAGACCCAGTACTTC.

The rearrangement links TRBV20-1 to TRBJ2-7; D gene ambiguous. The germline CDR1 and CDR2 sequences are DFQATT and SNEGSKA (reference sequence). Deletions cut 3 bases from V and 2 bases from J, with 8 bases between. CDR3 length: 12 residues. The CDR3 reads CSASRLTYEQYF. CDR3 DNA sequence: TGCAGTGCTAGTAGGCTGACCTACGAGCAGTACTTC.

V gene TRBV20-1 combines with J gene TRBJ1-6, with 7 bases identical to TRBD1. The CDR3 loop spans 13 amino acids. In germline, CDR1 is DFQATT, CDR2 SNEGSKA (reference sequence). V shed 5 bases, J shed 9 bases, and the junction held 7 bases outside the gene matches. CDR3 region: CSADHRGSSPLHF. CDR3 DNA sequence: TGCAGTGCTGATCACAGGGGAAGTTCACCCCTCCACTTT.

This sequence joins TRBV15 and TRBJ1-5; D is ambiguous. The CDR3 extends over 13 amino acids. Trimming removed 3 bases at V and 1 base at J, with 4 bases between. From germline, CDR1 is LNHNV and CDR2 YYDKDF (reference sequence). Here the CDR3 reads CATSRGSNQPQHF. The CDR3 nucleotides are TGTGCCACCAGCAGGGGCAGCAATCAGCCCCAGCATTTT.

This clonotype was recorded a few times. V gene TRBV5-5 combines with J gene TRBJ1-5; weak D call: TRBD1 (5 bases). V gave up 0 bases and J gave up 3 bases, with 7 bases separating them. CDR1 is SGHKS and CDR2 is YYEKEE in the germline V gene (reference sequence). The CDR3 consists of 14 residues. CDR3 coding DNA: TGTGCCAGCAGCTTGGTAGGGGCCAATCAGCCCCAGCATTTT. This codes for CASSLVGANQPQHF.

The chain has TRBV11-2 and TRBJ2-7; 9 bases align to TRBD1. The CDR3 length is 14 residues. Per the germline V gene, CDR1 is SGHAT and CDR2 is FQNNGV. V lost 6 bases, J lost 5 bases, and 8 bases stayed unmatched. CDR3 residues: CASSPSGQGHEQYF. The CDR3 bases are TGTGCCAGCAGTCCTTCGGGACAGGGACACGAGCAGTACTTC. Variable domain in full (rest from reference TRBV11-2 and TRBJ2-7): EAGVAQSPRYKIIEKRQSVAFWCNPISGHATLYWYQQILGQGPKLLIQFQNNGVVDDSQLPKDRFSAERLKGVDSTLKIQPAKLEDSAVYLCASSPSGQGHEQYFGPGTRLTVT.

The table lists this clonotype with many counts. The V call is TRBV5-1, the J call TRBJ1-1, with D uncertain. This CDR3 region has 13 residues. V was pared by 0 bases and J by 5 bases, with 8 bases between. Germline assignment: CDR1 SGHRS and CDR2 YFSETQ. The CDR3 reads CASSLVVGTEAFF. The DNA of the CDR3 is TGCGCCAGCAGCTTGGTGGTGGGAACTGAAGCTTTCTTT.

The V and J genes are TRBV7-9 and TRBJ2-1; possibly TRBD1 for D (6 bases). Germline V gene data show CDR1 as SEHNR and CDR2 as FQNEAQ (reference sequence). The CDR3 is 13 residues long. V lost 4 bases, J lost 6 bases, and 10 bases lay in between. In nucleotides, the CDR3 is TGTGCCAGCAGCTGGCTACAGGGCAATGAGCAGTTCTTC. Amino acids: CASSWLQGNEQFF.

This clonotype was counted at least ten times. This chain uses TRBV12-3 or TRBV12-4 with TRBJ2-3, with 8 bases aligning to TRBD1. V shed 3 bases, J shed 5 bases, and the junction held 7 bases outside the gene matches. There are 15 residues in the CDR3. CDR3 in amino acids: CASSLDRVDQDTQYF. CDR3 DNA: TGTGCCAGCAGTTTGGACAGGGTTGATCAAGATACGCAGTATTTT.

The sample holds many counts of this clonotype. The V and J genes are TRBV29-1 and TRBJ2-3; the match to TRBD1 covers 9 bases. Germline loops: CDR1 SQVTM, CDR2 ANQGSEA. V lost 0 bases and J lost 4; bases outside the gene matches: 5. This CDR3 spans 15 amino acids. The CDR3 sequence: CSVEEGDRAPDTQYF. As DNA, the CDR3 is TGCAGCGTTGAAGAGGGGGACAGGGCTCCAGATACGCAGTATTTT.

This clonotype was detected ten times or more. V is TRBV28 and J is TRBJ2-2; 10 bases align to TRBD1. With 10 bases clipped from V and 3 bases from J, the junction kept 5 bases outside the gene matches. This CDR3 region has 14 residues. In germline, CDR1 is MDHEN, CDR2 SYDVKM. The CDR3 spells CATSGQGYTGELFF. Here the CDR3 DNA reads TGTGCCACCTCGGGACAGGGGTACACCGGGGAGCTGTTTTTT. The whole variable domain, remainder taken from reference TRBV28 and TRBJ2-2, is DVKVTQSSRYLVKRTGEKVFLECVQDMDHENMFWYRQDPGLGLRLIYFSYDVKMKEKGDIPEGYSVSREKKERFSLILESASTNQTSMYLCATSGQGYTGELFFGEGSRLTVL.